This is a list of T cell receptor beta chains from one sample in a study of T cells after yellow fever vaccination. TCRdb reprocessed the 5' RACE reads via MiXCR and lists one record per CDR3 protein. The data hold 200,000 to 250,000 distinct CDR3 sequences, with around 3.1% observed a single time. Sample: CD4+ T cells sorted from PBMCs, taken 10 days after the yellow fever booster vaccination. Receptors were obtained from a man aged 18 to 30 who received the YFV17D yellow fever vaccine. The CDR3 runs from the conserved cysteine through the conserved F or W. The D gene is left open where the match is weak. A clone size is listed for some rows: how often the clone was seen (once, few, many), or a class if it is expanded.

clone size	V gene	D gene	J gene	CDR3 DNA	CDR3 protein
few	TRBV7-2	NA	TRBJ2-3	TGTGCCACCACCCCCCGAAAAACGCAGTATTTT	CATTPRKTQYF
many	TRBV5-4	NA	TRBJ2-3	TGTGCCAGCAACCCAGCAGGGGGCACAGATACGCAGTATTTT	CASNPAGGTDTQYF
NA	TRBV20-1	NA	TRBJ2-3	TGCAGTGCTTCCCGGGCGACGGATACGCAGTATTTT	CSASRATDTQYF
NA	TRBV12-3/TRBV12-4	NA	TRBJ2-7	TGTGCCAGCAGTTTATATCGAAGAGGCCTTTTCGCTGGGGTCGAGCAGTACTTC	CASSLYRRGLFAGVEQYF
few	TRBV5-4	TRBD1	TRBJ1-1	TGTGCCAGCAGCTTGGGACAGGGAACCTCTGAAGCTTTCTTT	CASSLGQGTSEAFF
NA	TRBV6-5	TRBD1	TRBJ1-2	TGTGCCAGCACCCCAAGGGACAGGGGGTCCTATGGCTACACCTTC	CASTPRDRGSYGYTF
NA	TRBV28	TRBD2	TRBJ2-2	TGTGCCAGCAGTCCTCTAGCGGGGTGGAACACCGGGGAGCTGTTTTTT	CASSPLAGWNTGELFF
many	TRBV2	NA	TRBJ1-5	TGTGCCAGCAGTGAAGCCGACGACGCAGTCAATCAGCCCCAGCATTTT	CASSEADDAVNQPQHF
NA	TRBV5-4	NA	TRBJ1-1	TGTGCCAGCAGCTCAAGTCCGGGGACTGAAGCTTTCTTT	CASSSSPGTEAFF
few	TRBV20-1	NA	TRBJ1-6	TGCAGTGCTAGAGATACGAGGATGGGAGATTCACCCCTCCACTTT	CSARDTRMGDSPLHF
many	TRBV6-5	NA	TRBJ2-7	TGTGCCAGCAGTTACGTCGGGGGGCCACAGTACGAGCAGTACTTC	CASSYVGGPQYEQYF
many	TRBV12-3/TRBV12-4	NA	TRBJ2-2	TGTGCCAGCAGTTTCTTCGGGACTCCCGGGGAGCTGTTTTTT	CASSFFGTPGELFF
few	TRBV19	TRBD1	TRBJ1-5	TGTGCCAGTAGTGAACAGGGGAGCGCCAATCAGCCCCAGCATTTT	CASSEQGSANQPQHF
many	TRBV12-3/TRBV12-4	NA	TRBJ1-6	TGTGCCAGCAATCACGGGCAGGGCCTTTATAATTCACCCCTCCACTTT	CASNHGQGLYNSPLHF
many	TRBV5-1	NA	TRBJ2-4	TGCGCCAGCAGCGCCTCTGGGCGGGGTGTCAACATTCAGTACTTC	CASSASGRGVNIQYF
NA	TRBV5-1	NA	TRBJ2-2	TGCGCCAGCAGCTTGGAAGGACGGGGGCGGAACACCGGGGAGCTGTTTTTT	CASSLEGRGRNTGELFF
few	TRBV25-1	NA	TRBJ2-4	TGTGCCAGCAGTGAAGGTCGGCATAAGTACTTC	CASSEGRHKYF
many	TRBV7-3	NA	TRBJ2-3	TGTGCCAGCAGCTTAACCATTCGGGCGTCATTAGATACGCAGTATTTT	CASSLTIRASLDTQYF
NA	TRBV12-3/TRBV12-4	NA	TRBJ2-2	TGTGCCAGCAGCCTAGGGCCTTCCCAAACCGGGGAGCTGTTTTTT	CASSLGPSQTGELFF
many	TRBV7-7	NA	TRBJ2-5	TGTGCTAGCAGCCCTGGACTGAACCAAGAGACCCAGTACTTC	CASSPGLNQETQYF
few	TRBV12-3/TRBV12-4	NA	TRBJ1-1	TGTGCCAGCAGACAGGGTTTGACTGAAGCTTTCTTT	CASRQGLTEAFF
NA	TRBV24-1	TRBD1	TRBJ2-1	TGTGCCACCAGTGATCCGGGACAGGGCGACAATGAGCAGTTCTTC	CATSDPGQGDNEQFF
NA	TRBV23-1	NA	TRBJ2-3	TGCGCCAGCAGTCAATCCGGGCAGCCATGCACAGATACGCAGTATTTT	CASSQSGQPCTDTQYF
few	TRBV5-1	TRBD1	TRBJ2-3	TGCGCCAGCAGCTTGGGGACAGGCGGATCCACAGATACGCAGTATTTT	CASSLGTGGSTDTQYF
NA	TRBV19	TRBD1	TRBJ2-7	TGTGCCAGTATGAGGGGGACAGGACCCTACGAGCAGTACTTC	CASMRGTGPYEQYF
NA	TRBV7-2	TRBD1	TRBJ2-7	TGTGCCAGCAGCTGGGGACAGGGCCCCTACGAGCAGTACTTC	CASSWGQGPYEQYF
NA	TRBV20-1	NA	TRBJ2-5	TGCAGTGCTAAGCCCGCAGGGAAAGAGACCCAGTACTTC	CSAKPAGKETQYF
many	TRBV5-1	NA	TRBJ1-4	TGCGCCAGCAGCTTGGACGGCCCCATAATGAAAAAGGTTTTT	CASSLDGPIMKKVF
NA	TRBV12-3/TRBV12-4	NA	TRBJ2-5	TGTGCCAGCGGATTTACAGAGACCCAGTACTTC	CASGFTETQYF
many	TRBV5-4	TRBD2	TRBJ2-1	TGTGCCAGCAGCCCTACTAGCGGATCCTACAATGAGCAGTTCTTC	CASSPTSGSYNEQFF
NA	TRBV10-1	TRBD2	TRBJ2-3	TGCGCCACTTCTCGGGGGGGGCGTACAGATACGCAGTATTTT	CATSRGGRTDTQYF
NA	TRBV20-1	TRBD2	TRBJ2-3	TGCAGTGCTAGAGGCGGGGGGGGAAACACAGATACGCAGTATTTT	CSARGGGGNTDTQYF
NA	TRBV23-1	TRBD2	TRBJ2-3	TGCGCCAGCAGTCAACAGCGGGGGGGCCCAGATACGCAGTATTTT	CASSQQRGGPDTQYF